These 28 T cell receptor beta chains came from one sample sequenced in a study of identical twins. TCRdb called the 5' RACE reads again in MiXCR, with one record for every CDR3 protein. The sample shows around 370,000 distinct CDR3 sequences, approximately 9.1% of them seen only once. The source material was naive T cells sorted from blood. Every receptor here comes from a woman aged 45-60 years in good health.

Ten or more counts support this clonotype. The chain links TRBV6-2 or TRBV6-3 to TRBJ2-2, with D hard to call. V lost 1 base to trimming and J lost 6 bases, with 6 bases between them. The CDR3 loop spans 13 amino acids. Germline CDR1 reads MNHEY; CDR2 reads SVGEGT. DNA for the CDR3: TGTGCCAGCAGTTACTTCGTCTCCGGGGAGCTGTTTTTT. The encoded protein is CASSYFVSGELFF.

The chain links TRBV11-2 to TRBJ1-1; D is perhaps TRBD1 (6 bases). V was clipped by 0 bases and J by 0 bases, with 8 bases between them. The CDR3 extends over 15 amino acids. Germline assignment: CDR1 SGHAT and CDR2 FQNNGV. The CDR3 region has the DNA TGTGCCAGCAGCTTAGAGGCAGGGGTGAACACTGAAGCTTTCTTT. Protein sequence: CASSLEAGVNTEAFF. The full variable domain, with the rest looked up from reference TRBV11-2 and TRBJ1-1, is EAGVAQSPRYKIIEKRQSVAFWCNPISGHATLYWYQQILGQGPKLLIQFQNNGVVDDSQLPKDRFSAERLKGVDSTLKIQPAKLEDSAVYLCASSLEAGVNTEAFFGQGTRLTVV.

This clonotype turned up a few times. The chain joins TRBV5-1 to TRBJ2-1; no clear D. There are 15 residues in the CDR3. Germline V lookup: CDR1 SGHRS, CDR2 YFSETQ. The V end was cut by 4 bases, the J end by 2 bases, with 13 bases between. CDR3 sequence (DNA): TGCGCCAGCAGCCCGAAAGAACAGCCCTACAATGAGCAGTTCTTC. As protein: CASSPKEQPYNEQFF.

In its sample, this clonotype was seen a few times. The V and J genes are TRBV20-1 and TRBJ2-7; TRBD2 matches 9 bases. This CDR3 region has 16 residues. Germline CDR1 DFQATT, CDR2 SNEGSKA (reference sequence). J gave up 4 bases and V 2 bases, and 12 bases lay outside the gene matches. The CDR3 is CSARLHPTSGSYEQYF. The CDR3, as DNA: TGCAGTGCTAGACTTCACCCCACTAGCGGGTCTTACGAGCAGTACTTC.

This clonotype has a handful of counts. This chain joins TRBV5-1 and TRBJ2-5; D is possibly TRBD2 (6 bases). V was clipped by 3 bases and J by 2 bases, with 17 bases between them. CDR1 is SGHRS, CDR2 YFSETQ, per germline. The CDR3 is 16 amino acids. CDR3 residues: CASSSGPGVNQETQYF. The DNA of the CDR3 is TGCGCCAGCAGCTCCGGCCCGGGGGTTAATCAAGAGACCCAGTACTTC.

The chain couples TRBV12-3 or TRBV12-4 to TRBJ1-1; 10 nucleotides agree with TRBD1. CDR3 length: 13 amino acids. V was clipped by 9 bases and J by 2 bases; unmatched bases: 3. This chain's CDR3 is CASRQGANTEAFF. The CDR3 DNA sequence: TGTGCCAGTAGACAGGGGGCTAACACTGAAGCTTTCTTT.

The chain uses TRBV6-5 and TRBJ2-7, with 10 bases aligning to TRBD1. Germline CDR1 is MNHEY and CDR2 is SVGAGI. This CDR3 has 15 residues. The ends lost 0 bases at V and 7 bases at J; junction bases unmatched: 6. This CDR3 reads CASSYSRDRGNEQYF. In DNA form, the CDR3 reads TGTGCCAGCAGTTACTCTAGGGACAGGGGCAATGAGCAGTACTTC.

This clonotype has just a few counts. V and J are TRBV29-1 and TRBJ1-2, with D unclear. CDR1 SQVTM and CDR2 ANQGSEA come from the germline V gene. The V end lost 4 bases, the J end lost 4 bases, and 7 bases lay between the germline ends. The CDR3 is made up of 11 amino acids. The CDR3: CSVAQLYGYTF. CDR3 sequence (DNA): TGCAGCGTTGCGCAGCTCTATGGCTACACCTTC.

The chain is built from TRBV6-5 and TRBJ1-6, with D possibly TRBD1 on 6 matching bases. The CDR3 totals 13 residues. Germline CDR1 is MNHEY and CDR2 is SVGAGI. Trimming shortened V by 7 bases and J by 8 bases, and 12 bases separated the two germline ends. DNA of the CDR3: TGTGCCAGCATACAGACAGGCCATTCACCCCTCCACTTT. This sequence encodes CASIQTGHSPLHF.

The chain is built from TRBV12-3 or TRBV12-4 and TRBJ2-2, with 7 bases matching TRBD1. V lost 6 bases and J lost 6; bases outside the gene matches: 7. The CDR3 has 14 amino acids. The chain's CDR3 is CASSLTGDPGELFF. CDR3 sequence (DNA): TGTGCCAGCAGCCTCACAGGGGACCCCGGGGAGCTGTTTTTT.

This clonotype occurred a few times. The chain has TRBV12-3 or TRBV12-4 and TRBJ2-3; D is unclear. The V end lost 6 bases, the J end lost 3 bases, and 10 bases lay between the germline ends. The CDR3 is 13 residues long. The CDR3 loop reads CASSSRKTDTQYF. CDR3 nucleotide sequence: TGTGCCAGCAGCAGCCGAAAGACAGATACGCAGTATTTT.

CDR3 DNA: TGTGCCAGCAGCCAAATAGCGGGAGGCTTGACCCAGTACTTC. This sequence encodes CASSQIAGGLTQYF. This chain joins TRBV7-9 and TRBJ2-5, with 10 bases identical to TRBD2. Trimming took 5 bases from V and 7 from J; bases not matched to a gene: 7. The CDR3 totals 14 residues. Germline CDR1 and CDR2: SEHNR and FQNEAQ (reference sequence).

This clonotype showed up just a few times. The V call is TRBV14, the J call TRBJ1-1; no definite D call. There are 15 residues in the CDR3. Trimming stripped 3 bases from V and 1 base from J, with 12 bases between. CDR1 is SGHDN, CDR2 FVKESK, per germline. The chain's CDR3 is CASSQASGRNTEAFF. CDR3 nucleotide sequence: TGTGCCAGCAGCCAGGCCTCTGGGAGGAACACTGAAGCTTTCTTT.

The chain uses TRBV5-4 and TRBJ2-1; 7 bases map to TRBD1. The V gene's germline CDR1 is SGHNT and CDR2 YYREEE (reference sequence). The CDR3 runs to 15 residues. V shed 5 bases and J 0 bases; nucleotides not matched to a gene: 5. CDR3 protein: CASRHDRASYNEQFF. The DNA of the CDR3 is TGTGCCAGCAGGCATGACAGGGCCTCCTACAATGAGCAGTTCTTC. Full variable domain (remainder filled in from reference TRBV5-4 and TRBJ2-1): ETGVTQSPTHLIKTRGQQVTLRCSSQSGHNTVSWYQQALGQGPQFIFQYYREEENGRGNFPPRFSGLQFPNYSSELNVNALELDDSALYLCASRHDRASYNEQFFGPGTRLTVL.

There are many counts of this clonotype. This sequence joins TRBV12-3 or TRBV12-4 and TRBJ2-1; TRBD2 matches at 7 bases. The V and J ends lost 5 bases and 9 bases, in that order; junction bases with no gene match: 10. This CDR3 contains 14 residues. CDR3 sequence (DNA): TGTGCCAGCAGTATGATGGGGGGGTTCGGTGAGCAGTTCTTC. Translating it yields CASSMMGGFGEQFF.

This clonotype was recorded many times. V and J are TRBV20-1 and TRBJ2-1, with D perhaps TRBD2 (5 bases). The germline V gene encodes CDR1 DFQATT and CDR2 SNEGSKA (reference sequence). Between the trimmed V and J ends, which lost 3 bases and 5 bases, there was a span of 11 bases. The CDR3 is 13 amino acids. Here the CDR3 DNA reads TGCAGTGCTAGCGACTACAATAACAATGAGCAGTTCTTC. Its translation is CSASDYNNNEQFF.

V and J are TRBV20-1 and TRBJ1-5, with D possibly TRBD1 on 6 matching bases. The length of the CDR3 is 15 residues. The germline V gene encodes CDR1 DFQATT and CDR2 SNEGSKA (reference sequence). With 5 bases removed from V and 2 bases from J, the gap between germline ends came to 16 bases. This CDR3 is CSASVGGQGNQPQHF. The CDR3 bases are TGCAGTGCTTCGGTCGGGGGCCAAGGCAATCAGCCCCAGCATTTT.

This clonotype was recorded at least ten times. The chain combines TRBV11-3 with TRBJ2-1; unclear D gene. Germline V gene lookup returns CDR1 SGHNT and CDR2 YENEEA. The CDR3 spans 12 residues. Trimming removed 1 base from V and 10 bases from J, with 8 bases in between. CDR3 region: CASSLAEIEQFF. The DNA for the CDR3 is TGTGCCAGCAGCTTAGCGGAGATAGAGCAGTTCTTC.

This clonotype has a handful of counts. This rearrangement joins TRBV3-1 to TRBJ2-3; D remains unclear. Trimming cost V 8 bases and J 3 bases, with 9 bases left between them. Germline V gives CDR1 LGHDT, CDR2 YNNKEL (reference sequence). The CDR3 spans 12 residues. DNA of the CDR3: TGTGCCAGCCGTCGAGAAACAGATACGCAGTATTTT. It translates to CASRRETDTQYF.

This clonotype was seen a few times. The CDR3 DNA reads TGTGCCAGCAGTGATGTCGGGCCTCGAGGAAACACCATATATTTT. As protein: CASSDVGPRGNTIYF. J is TRBJ1-3 and V is TRBV25-1; no definite D call. Germline V gives CDR1 MGHDK, CDR2 SYGVNS. The CDR3 has 15 residues. V was clipped by 3 bases and J by 4 bases, with 13 bases between them.

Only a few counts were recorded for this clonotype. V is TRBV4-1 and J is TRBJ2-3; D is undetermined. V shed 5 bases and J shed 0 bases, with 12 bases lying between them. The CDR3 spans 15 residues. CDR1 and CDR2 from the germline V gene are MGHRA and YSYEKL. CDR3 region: CASSSSPHSTDTQYF. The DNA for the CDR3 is TGCGCCAGCAGCTCCTCACCTCATAGCACAGATACGCAGTATTTT.

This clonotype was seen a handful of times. CDR3 protein: CASIPGTGLGSPLHF. CDR3 sequence (DNA): TGTGCCAGCATCCCCGGGACAGGTCTTGGTTCACCCCTCCACTTT. J is TRBJ1-6 and V is TRBV28; 8 bases align to TRBD1. The CDR3 has 15 amino acids. The germline CDR1 and CDR2 sequences are MDHEN and SYDVKM. The V segment lost 7 bases and the J segment 9 bases; nucleotides outside the gene matches: 11.

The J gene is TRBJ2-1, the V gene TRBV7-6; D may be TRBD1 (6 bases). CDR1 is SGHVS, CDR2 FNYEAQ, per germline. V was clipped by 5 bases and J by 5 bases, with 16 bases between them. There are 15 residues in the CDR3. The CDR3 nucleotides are TGTGCCAGCAGCCTATCACAGGGAACGAACAATGAGCAGTTCTTC. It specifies CASSLSQGTNNEQFF.

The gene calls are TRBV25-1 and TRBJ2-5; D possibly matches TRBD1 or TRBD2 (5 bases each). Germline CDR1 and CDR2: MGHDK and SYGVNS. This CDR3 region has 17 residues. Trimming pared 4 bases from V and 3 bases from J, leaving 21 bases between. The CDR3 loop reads CASSAVGRVGPKETQYF. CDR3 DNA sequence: TGTGCCAGCAGTGCGGTGGGACGGGTGGGGCCCAAAGAGACCCAGTACTTC. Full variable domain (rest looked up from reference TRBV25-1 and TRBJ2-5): EADIYQTPRYLVIGTGKKITLECSQTMGHDKMYWYQQDPGMELHLIHYSYGVNSTEKGDLSSESTVSRIRTEHFPLTLESARPSHTSQYLCASSAVGRVGPKETQYFGPGTRLLVL.

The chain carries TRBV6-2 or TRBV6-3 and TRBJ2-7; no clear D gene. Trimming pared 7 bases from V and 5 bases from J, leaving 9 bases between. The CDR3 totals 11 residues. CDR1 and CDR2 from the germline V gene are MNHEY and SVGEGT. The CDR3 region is CASTEGNEQYV. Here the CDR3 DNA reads TGTGCCAGCACAGAAGGGAACGAGCAGTACGTC.

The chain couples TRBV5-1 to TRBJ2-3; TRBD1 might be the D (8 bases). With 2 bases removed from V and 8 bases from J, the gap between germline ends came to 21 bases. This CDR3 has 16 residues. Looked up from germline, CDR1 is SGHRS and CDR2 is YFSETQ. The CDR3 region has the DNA TGCGCCAGCAGCTTTAAAGGACAGGGAGGGGAAGGTACGCAGTATTTT. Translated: CASSFKGQGGEGTQYF.

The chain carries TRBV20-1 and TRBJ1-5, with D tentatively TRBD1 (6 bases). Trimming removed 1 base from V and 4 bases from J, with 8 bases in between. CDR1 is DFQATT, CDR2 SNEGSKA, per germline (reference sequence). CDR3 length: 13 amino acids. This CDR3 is CSARGRGNQPQHF. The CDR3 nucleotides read TGCAGTGCTAGAGGAAGGGGGAATCAGCCCCAGCATTTT.

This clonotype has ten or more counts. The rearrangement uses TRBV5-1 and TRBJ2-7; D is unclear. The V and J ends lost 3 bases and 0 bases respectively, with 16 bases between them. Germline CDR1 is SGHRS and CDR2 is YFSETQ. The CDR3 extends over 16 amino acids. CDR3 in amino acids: CASSSLPWTPSYEQYV. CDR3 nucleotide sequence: TGCGCCAGCAGCTCACTACCCTGGACCCCCTCCTACGAGCAGTACGTC.